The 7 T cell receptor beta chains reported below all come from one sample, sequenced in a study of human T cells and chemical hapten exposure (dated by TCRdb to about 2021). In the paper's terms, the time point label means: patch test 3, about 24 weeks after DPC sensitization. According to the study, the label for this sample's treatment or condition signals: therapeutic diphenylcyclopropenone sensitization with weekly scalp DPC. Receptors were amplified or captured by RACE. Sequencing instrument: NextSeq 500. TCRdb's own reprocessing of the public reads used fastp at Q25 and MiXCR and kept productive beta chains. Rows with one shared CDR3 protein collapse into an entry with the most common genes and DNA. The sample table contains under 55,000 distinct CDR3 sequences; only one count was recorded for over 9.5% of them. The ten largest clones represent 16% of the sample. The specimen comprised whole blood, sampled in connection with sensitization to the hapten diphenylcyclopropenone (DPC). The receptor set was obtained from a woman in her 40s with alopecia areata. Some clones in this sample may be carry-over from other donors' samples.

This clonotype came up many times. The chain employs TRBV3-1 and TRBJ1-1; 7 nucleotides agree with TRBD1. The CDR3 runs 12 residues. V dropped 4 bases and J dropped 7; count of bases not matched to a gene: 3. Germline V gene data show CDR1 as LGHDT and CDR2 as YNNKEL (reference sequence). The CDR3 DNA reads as TGTGCCAGCAGCCTTTGGGACAGTGAAGCTTTCTTT. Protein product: CASSLWDSEAFF.

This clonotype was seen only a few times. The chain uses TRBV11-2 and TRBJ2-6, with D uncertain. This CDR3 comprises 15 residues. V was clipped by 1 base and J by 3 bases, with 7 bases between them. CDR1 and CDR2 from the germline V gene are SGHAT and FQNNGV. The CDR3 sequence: CASSLGGNGANVLTF. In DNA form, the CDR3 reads TGTGCCAGCAGCTTAGGGGGAAATGGGGCCAACGTCCTGACTTTC.

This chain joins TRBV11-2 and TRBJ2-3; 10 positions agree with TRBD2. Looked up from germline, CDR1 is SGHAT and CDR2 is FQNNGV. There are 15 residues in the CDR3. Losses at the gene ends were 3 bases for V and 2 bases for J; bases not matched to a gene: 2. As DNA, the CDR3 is TGTGCCAGCAGCTTTACTAGCGGGGCCACAGATACGCAGTATTTT. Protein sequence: CASSFTSGATDTQYF.

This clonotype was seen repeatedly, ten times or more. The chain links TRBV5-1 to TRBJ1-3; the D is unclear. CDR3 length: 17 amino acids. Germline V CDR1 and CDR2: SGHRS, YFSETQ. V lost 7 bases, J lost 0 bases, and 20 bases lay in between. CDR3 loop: CASSLYSDPSSGNTIYF. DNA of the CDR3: TGCGCCAGCTCACTTTATTCGGACCCGAGCTCTGGAAACACCATATATTTT.

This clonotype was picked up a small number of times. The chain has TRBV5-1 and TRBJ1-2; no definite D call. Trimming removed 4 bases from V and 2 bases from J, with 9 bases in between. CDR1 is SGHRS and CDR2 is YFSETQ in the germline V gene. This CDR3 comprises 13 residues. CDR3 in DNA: TGCGCCAGCAGCCCGTTCAAAAACTATGGCTACACCTTC. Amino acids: CASSPFKNYGYTF.

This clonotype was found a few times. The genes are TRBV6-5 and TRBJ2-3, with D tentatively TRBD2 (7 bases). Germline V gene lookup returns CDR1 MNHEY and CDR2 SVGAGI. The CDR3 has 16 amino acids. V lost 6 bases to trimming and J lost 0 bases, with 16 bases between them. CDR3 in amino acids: CASSPPGGPSTDTQYF. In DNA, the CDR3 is TGTGCCAGCAGCCCTCCCGGGGGGCCTAGCACAGATACGCAGTATTTT.

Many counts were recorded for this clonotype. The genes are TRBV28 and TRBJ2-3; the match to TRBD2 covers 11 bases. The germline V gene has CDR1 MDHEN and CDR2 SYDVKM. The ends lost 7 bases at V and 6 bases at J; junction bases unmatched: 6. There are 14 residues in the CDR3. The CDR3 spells CASTLAGGRDTQYF. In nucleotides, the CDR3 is TGTGCCAGCACCTTAGCGGGGGGGCGGGATACGCAGTATTTT.